Detailed here is one T cell receptor beta chain. The germline CDR1 and CDR2 sequences are LGHNA and YNFKEQ. The V gene end was trimmed by 2 bases and the J gene end by 6 bases; junction bases not matched to a gene: 6. CDR3 length equals 15 residues. This record belongs to a study of technical replicates of blood from a handful of donors. Only in-frame clones appear in the TCRdb table, and some are missing; sequencing was by immunoSEQ multiplex PCR. The table shows about 56,000 clones, with about 96% occurring only once. Sequenced: PBMCs. The origin of this receptor is a human donor in good health. Some clones in this sample may be carry-over from other donors' samples. The gene calls are TRBV4-2 and TRBJ2-3; TRBD2 agrees at 9 bases. The CDR3 DNA sequence: TGTGCCAGCAGCCAAAACATAGCGGGGGATGATACGCAGTATTTT. Its protein product is CASSQNIAGDDTQYF.